The 25 T cell receptor beta chains below come from one sample, sequenced in a study of T cells after yellow fever vaccination. TCRdb reprocessed the 5' RACE reads via MiXCR and lists one record per CDR3 protein. This table holds approximately 150,000 distinct CDR3 sequences, about 6% found once. Here the sequenced sample was CD4+ T cells sorted from PBMCs, taken on the day of the first yellow fever vaccination. Receptor source: a man between 18 and 29 years old who received the YFV17D yellow fever vaccine.

This clonotype was seen ten or more times. The genes are TRBV20-1 and TRBJ2-7; 8 positions agree with TRBD1. This CDR3 spans 14 amino acids. Germline assignment: CDR1 DFQATT and CDR2 SNEGSKA (reference sequence). V shed 6 bases and J 2 bases; nucleotides not matched to a gene: 9. The CDR3 is CSATPGQGAYEQYF. In DNA form, the CDR3 reads TGCAGTGCCACTCCCGGACAGGGCGCCTACGAGCAGTACTTC.

The chain carries TRBV23-1 and TRBJ2-2; 8 bases line up with TRBD1. TRBV23-1 is an open reading frame, and its role is uncertain. The CDR3 covers 17 residues. Germline trimming cut 3 bases from V and 6 bases from J; bases unmatched to any gene: 12. For the CDR3, the DNA is TGCGCCAGCAGTCACAAACGGACAGGGAATTTCGCCGGGGAGCTGTTTTTT. This sequence encodes CASSHKRTGNFAGELFF.

V gene TRBV20-1 combines with J gene TRBJ2-4; D possibly uses TRBD1 or TRBD2 (7 bases each). The germline CDR1 and CDR2 sequences are DFQATT and SNEGSKA (reference sequence). There are 15 residues in the CDR3. The V and J ends lost 5 bases and 7 bases respectively, with 21 bases between them. The CDR3 DNA reads TGCAGTGCTCCCCGGGGGGAGGGGGCGGTCAACATTCAGTACTTC. Translation: CSAPRGEGAVNIQYF.

The chain couples TRBV5-8 to TRBJ2-3; a possible D gene is TRBD2 (5 bases). The CDR3 loop spans 15 amino acids. Trimming took off 0 bases at V and 2 bases at J, with 10 bases between the two ends. Germline V gene data show CDR1 as SGHTS and CDR2 as YDEGEE. CDR3 nucleotides: TGTGCCAGCAGCTTGGGAGGGTCTGTCACAGATACGCAGTATTTT. Its protein is CASSLGGSVTDTQYF.

This clonotype was picked up a small number of times. This chain links TRBV18 with TRBJ1-6; no clear D. Germline V gene lookup returns CDR1 KGHSH and CDR2 LQKENI. CDR3 size: 16 residues. The V and J ends lost 3 bases and 9 bases respectively, with 18 bases between them. This CDR3 is CASSPGRGGVSSPLHF. The CDR3 nucleotides are TGTGCCAGCTCACCTGGTCGAGGTGGGGTTAGTTCACCCCTCCACTTT.

V is TRBV19 and J is TRBJ2-1, with 10 bases that match TRBD1. From germline, CDR1 is LNHDA and CDR2 SQIVND (reference sequence). The CDR3 runs 16 residues. V gave up 6 bases and J gave up 2 bases; unmatched junction bases: 7. CDR3 amino acids: CASRPGTGVAYNEQFF. Here the CDR3 DNA reads TGTGCCAGTAGACCCGGGACAGGGGTGGCCTACAATGAGCAGTTCTTC.

This clonotype was detected only a few times. The chain recombines TRBV7-2 with TRBJ1-3; D is ambiguous. The germline V gene has CDR1 SGHTA and CDR2 FQGNSA. Trimming removed 0 bases from V and 4 bases from J, with 10 bases in between. This CDR3 region has 15 residues. The CDR3 region has the DNA TGTGCCAGCAGCTTAGCCGGAACAAGAGGAAACACCATATATTTT. Protein product: CASSLAGTRGNTIYF.

This clonotype was seen at least ten times. This sequence joins TRBV5-1 and TRBJ2-1, with D perhaps matching TRBD2 (5 bases). Looked up from germline, CDR1 is SGHRS and CDR2 is YFSETQ. This CDR3 is 14 amino acids long. V shed 0 bases and J shed 9 bases, with 13 bases lying between them. The CDR3 loop reads CASSLGPFAGEQFF. In DNA, the CDR3 is TGCGCCAGCAGCTTGGGTCCTTTCGCGGGTGAGCAGTTCTTC.

V is TRBV5-1 and J is TRBJ2-3; 9 positions match TRBD2. CDR3 length: 16 residues. The germline CDR1 and CDR2 sequences are SGHRS and YFSETQ. V dropped 0 bases and J dropped 4; count of bases not matched to a gene: 6. In nucleotides, the CDR3 is TGCGCCAGCAGCTTGGAGGGGGCGGGGGGGCCAGATACGCAGTATTTT. Its translation: CASSLEGAGGPDTQYF.

The chain combines TRBV7-2 with TRBJ1-5; weak D call: TRBD1 (6 bases). The CDR3 has 16 residues. Germline values: CDR1 SGHTA, CDR2 FQGNSA. V gave up 5 bases and J gave up 5 bases, with 19 bases separating them. The CDR3 DNA reads as TGTGCCAGCAGCCCAGCCCTAAGGGGGGCACATCAGCCCCAGCATTTT. As protein: CASSPALRGAHQPQHF. The full variable domain, with the rest looked up from reference TRBV7-2 and TRBJ1-5, is GAGVSQSPSNKVTEKGKDVELRCDPISGHTALYWYRQSLGQGLEFLIYFQGNSAPDKSGLPSDRFSAERTGGSVSTLTIQRTQQEDSAVYLCASSPALRGAHQPQHFGDGTRLSIL.

This clonotype has a handful of counts. This chain connects TRBV3-1 to TRBJ2-6; D uncertain. The CDR3 contains 17 residues. Trimming removed 3 bases at V and 4 bases at J, with 16 bases between. The V gene's germline CDR1 is LGHDT and CDR2 YNNKEL (reference sequence). In nucleotides, the CDR3 is TGTGCCAGCAGCCAGGTGTGCCGCCTGGAAGGGGCCAACGTCCTGACTTTC. This encodes CASSQVCRLEGANVLTF.

Ten or more counts support this clonotype. CDR3 coding DNA: TGTGCCAGCAGACTAGCGGGGGCCCACACAGATACGCAGTATTTT. Translated, it gives CASRLAGAHTDTQYF. This chain connects TRBV7-9 to TRBJ2-3; 11 nucleotides agree with TRBD2. V was pared by 6 bases and J by 2 bases, with 4 bases of the junction left unmatched. This CDR3 is built from 15 residues. CDR1 and CDR2 from the germline V gene are SEHNR and FQNEAQ (reference sequence).

This clonotype turned up a few times. The chain carries TRBV7-3 and TRBJ2-3, with TRBD2 matching 7 bases. There are 15 residues in the CDR3. The germline V gene has CDR1 SGHTA and CDR2 FQGTGA. V lost 1 base and J lost 4; bases outside the gene matches: 5. The CDR3 loop reads CASSLMAGRADTQYF. CDR3 in DNA: TGTGCCAGCAGCTTAATGGCAGGGAGGGCAGATACGCAGTATTTT. Full variable domain (outside the CDR3, taken from reference TRBV7-3 and TRBJ2-3): GAGVSQTPSNKVTEKGKYVELRCDPISGHTALYWYRQSLGQGPEFLIYFQGTGAADDSGLPNDRFFAVRPEGSVSTLKIQRTERGDSAVYLCASSLMAGRADTQYFGPGTRLTVL.

V gene TRBV5-1 combines with J gene TRBJ2-1, with D perhaps TRBD2 (6 bases). Germline V gene lookup returns CDR1 SGHRS and CDR2 YFSETQ. Trimming removed 3 bases from V and 6 bases from J, with 16 bases in between. The CDR3 loop spans 15 amino acids. The CDR3 loop reads CASSSGSQLSNEQFF. In DNA, the CDR3 is TGCGCCAGCAGCTCCGGGAGCCAACTGTCCAATGAGCAGTTCTTC. The entire variable domain, with the rest obtained from reference TRBV5-1 and TRBJ2-1, is as follows: KAGVTQTPRYLIKTRGQQVTLSCSPISGHRSVSWYQQTPGQGLQFLFEYFSETQRNKGNFPGRFSGRQFSNSRSEMNVSTLELGDSALYLCASSSGSQLSNEQFFGPGTRLTVL.

This clonotype was recorded many times. The V and J genes are TRBV7-8 and TRBJ1-6; a possible D gene is TRBD1 (6 bases). The CDR3 runs 13 residues. Germline V gene lookup returns CDR1 SGHVS and CDR2 FQNEAQ. V lost 6 bases, J lost 10 bases, and 13 bases lay in between. In DNA form, the CDR3 reads TGTGCCAGCAGGGACAGCGTTGGGTCACCCCTCCACTTT. Its protein product is CASRDSVGSPLHF.

This clonotype appeared a few times. The chain carries TRBV6-5 and TRBJ1-6, with D perhaps matching TRBD1 (5 bases). This CDR3 is built from 15 residues. Germline assignment: CDR1 MNHEY and CDR2 SVGAGI. V shed 0 bases and J shed 7 bases, with 10 bases lying between them. The CDR3 protein is CASSYSGGVNSPLHF. The CDR3 nucleotides read TGTGCCAGCAGTTACTCGGGGGGGGTAAATTCACCCCTCCACTTT.

This clonotype was counted at least ten times. One end of the junction fails to match germline, which may point to a read error. The V gene is TRBV7-7, the J gene TRBJ2-3, with no clear D. The CDR3 spans 13 residues. Germline lookup yields CDR1 SSHAT and CDR2 FNYEAQ (reference sequence). Written as DNA, the CDR3 is TGTGCTAGCAGCCTGGGGTACACAGATACGCAGTATTTT. Encoded protein: CASSLGYTDTQYF.

This clonotype showed up many times. This rearrangement joins TRBV2 to TRBJ1-1; no firm D call. From germline, CDR1 is SNHLY and CDR2 FYNNEI. The CDR3 consists of 13 residues. V was clipped by 8 bases and J by 1 base, with 11 bases between them. CDR3 amino acids: CASEGIPNTEAFF. The CDR3 DNA follows: TGTGCCAGCGAGGGTATCCCGAACACTGAAGCTTTCTTT.

Comments on this clonotype: This may stem from a read error, because a much larger clone lies one nucleotide away. The chain employs TRBV24-1 and TRBJ1-1; 12 positions match TRBD1. Trimming at V came to 2 bases and at J to 10 bases, leaving 7 bases not matched to a gene. This CDR3 spans 15 amino acids. Germline CDR1 KGHDR, CDR2 SFDVKD. CDR3 amino acids: CATSDSGTGGGGAFF. DNA for the CDR3: TGTGCCACCAGTGATTCCGGGACAGGGGGCGGTGGAGCTTTCTTT.

The gene calls are TRBV5-4 and TRBJ2-7; D unresolved. This CDR3 spans 12 amino acids. Trimming stripped 2 bases from V and 3 bases from J, with 6 bases between. Germline V gives CDR1 SGHNT, CDR2 YYREEE (reference sequence). The CDR3 protein is CASSLKGYEQYF. The CDR3, as DNA: TGTGCCAGCAGCTTAAAGGGCTACGAGCAGTACTTC.

This clonotype was observed at least ten times. This chain uses TRBV29-1 with TRBJ2-3; 7 nucleotides align to TRBD2. The germline CDR1 and CDR2 sequences are SQVTM and ANQGSEA. CDR3 length equals 14 residues. V gave up 4 bases and J gave up 4 bases; unmatched junction bases: 8. CDR3 bases: TGCAGCGTTGCTAGCGGCCTCTTTTCAGATACGCAGTATTTT. Its translation: CSVASGLFSDTQYF.

The rearrangement links TRBV20-1 to TRBJ2-5, with D possibly matching TRBD1 (6 bases). The CDR3 covers 10 residues. Germline V gives CDR1 DFQATT, CDR2 SNEGSKA (reference sequence). The CDR3 protein is CSRGSETQYF. CDR3 DNA sequence: TGCAGCAGGGGATCGGAGACCCAGTACTTC.

This clonotype has at least ten counts. This chain links TRBV9 with TRBJ2-5, with TRBD1 as a possible D gene (6 bases). Trimming cost V 1 base and J 3 bases, with 13 bases left between them. Looked up from germline, CDR1 is SGDLS and CDR2 is YYNGEE. This CDR3 is 15 amino acids long. The CDR3 here is CASSVWGLEKETQYF. The CDR3 DNA sequence: TGTGCCAGCAGCGTATGGGGGCTCGAGAAAGAGACCCAGTACTTC. The full variable domain, rest sourced from reference TRBV9 and TRBJ2-5, is DSGVTQTPKHLITATGQRVTLRCSPRSGDLSVYWYQQSLDQGLQFLIQYYNGEERAKGNILERFSAQQFPDLHSELNLSSLELGDSALYFCASSVWGLEKETQYFGPGTRLLVL.

Only a few counts were recorded for this clonotype. CDR3 amino acids: CASTKSGGKTEAFF. CDR3 nucleotide sequence: TGTGCCAGCACAAAGTCCGGGGGCAAGACTGAAGCTTTCTTT. V usage is TRBV9 and J usage is TRBJ1-1; a weak D match, TRBD1 (6 bases). CDR1 is SGDLS and CDR2 is YYNGEE in the germline V gene. The V gene lost 6 bases and the J gene lost 5 bases, with 17 bases spanning the gap. This CDR3 region has 14 residues.

V is TRBV11-2 and J is TRBJ2-1, with 13 bases that match TRBD2. The germline gives CDR1 SGHAT, CDR2 FQNNGV. With 5 bases clipped from V and 4 bases from J, the junction kept 11 bases outside the gene matches. The CDR3 runs to 18 residues. The CDR3 nucleotides read TGTGCCAGCAGCACCCTTGGGACTAGCGGGGTAACTTACAATGAGCAGTTCTTC. It yields the protein CASSTLGTSGVTYNEQFF.